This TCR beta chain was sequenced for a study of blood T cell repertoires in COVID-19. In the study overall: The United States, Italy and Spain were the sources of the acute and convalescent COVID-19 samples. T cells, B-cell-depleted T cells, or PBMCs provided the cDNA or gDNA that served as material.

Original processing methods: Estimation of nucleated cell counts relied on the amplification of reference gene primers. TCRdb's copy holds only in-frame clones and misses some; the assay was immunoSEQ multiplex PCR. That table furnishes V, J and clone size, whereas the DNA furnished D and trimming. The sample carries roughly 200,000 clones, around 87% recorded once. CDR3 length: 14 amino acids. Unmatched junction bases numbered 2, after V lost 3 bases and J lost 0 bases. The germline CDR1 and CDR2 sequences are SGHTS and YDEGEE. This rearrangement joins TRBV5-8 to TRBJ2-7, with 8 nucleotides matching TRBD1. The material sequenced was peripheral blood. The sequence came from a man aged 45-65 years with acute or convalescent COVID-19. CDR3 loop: CASSYDRGSYEQYF. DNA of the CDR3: TGTGCCAGCAGCTACGACAGGGGCTCCTACGAGCAGTACTTC.